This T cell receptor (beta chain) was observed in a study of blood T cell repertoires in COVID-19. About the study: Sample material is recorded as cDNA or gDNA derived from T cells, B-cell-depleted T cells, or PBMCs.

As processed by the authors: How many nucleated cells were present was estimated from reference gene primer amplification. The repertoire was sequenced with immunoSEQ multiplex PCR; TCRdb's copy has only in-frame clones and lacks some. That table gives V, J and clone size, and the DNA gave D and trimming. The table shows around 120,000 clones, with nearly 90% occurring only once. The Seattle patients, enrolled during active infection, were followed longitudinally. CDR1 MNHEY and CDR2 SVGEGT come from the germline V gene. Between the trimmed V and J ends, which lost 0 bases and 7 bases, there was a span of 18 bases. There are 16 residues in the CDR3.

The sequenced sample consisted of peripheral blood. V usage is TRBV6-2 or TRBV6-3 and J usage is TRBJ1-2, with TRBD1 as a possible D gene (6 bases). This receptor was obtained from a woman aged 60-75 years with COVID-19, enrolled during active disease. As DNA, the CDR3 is TGTGCCAGCAGTTACTCTCGAGCAGGGGATCGTGGTGGCTACACCTTC. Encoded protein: CASSYSRAGDRGGYTF.